What follows are 4 T cell receptor beta chains derived from one specimen sequenced in a study of cytomegalovirus exposure and HLA in healthy donors. TCRdb keeps only in-frame clones here, not all; method: immunoSEQ multiplex PCR. The sample consists of more than 95,000 clones, roughly 95% of them appearing once. The specimen sequenced was PBMCs. These receptors all stem from a man in his late teens or twenties in good health and CMV-seronegative.

The rearrangement joins TRBV6-5 to TRBJ2-5; 11 bases line up with TRBD2. The CDR3 contains 15 residues. Looked up from germline, CDR1 is MNHEY and CDR2 is SVGAGI. The V segment lost 0 bases and the J segment 5 bases; nucleotides outside the gene matches: 2. CDR3 DNA sequence: TGTGCCAGCAGTTACTCGGCTAGCGGGGGGGAGACCCAGTACTTC. Protein: CASSYSASGGETQYF.

Comments on this clone: Given the absence of the conserved phenylalanine or tryptophan at the CDR3 end, a read error is likely. The limits of the CDR3 on the DNA are not certain, so only TCRdb's listed CDR3 is given. J is TRBJ1-2 and V is TRBV5-6; the table gives TRBD1 as D, unverified against the DNA. Germline V gives CDR1 SGHDT, CDR2 YYEEEE. The CDR3 sequence runs 12 residues, both termini included. The CDR3 is CASSLVVGPAVL.

The chain couples TRBV7-2 to TRBJ1-5; D might be TRBD1 (6 bases). The V gene lost 2 bases and the J gene lost 1 base, with 9 bases spanning the gap. CDR3 length: 15 residues. The V gene's germline CDR1 is SGHTA and CDR2 FQGNSA. This CDR3 is CASSLSRGSNQPQHF. CDR3 nucleotide sequence: TGTGCCAGCAGCTTATCCAGGGGAAGCAATCAGCCCCAGCATTTT.

The genes are TRBV6-6 and TRBJ2-1; the match to TRBD2 covers 9 bases. Germline CDR1 and CDR2: MNHNY and SVGAGI (reference sequence). J was trimmed by 5 bases and V by 7 bases; bases with no gene match: 9. The CDR3 is made up of 15 amino acids. CDR3 coding DNA: TGTGCCAGCACCGTTACTAGCGGGTTTGACAATGAGCAGTTCTTC. It codes for CASTVTSGFDNEQFF.